This record covers a single T cell receptor beta chain. Its antigen is not known. This CDR3 contains 13 residues. Germline loops: CDR1 GTSNPN, CDR2 SVGIG (reference sequence). These data come from a study of cytomegalovirus exposure and HLA in healthy donors. Study-wide points: Despite most TCR sequences being rare, some public TCRs occurred in many donors. The study put under 200 TCR beta chains on its list as cytomegalovirus-associated.

Sequenced by immunoSEQ multiplex PCR; TCRdb stores in-frame clones only, minus some. The table shows tens of thousands of clones, with around nine tenths occurring only once. Sequenced sample: PBMCs. The receptor was isolated from a man between 18 and 29 years old in good health and CMV-seronegative. The chain carries TRBV30 and TRBJ2-2; D perhaps matches TRBD1 (6 bases). The CDR3 here is CVSQGFEAGELFF. The CDR3 region has the DNA TGTGTCAGCCAGGGGTTTGAGGCCGGGGAGCTGTTTTTT. Filled out from reference TRBV30 and TRBJ2-2, the complete variable domain reads SQTIHQWPATLVQPVGSPLSLECTVEGTSNPNLYWYRQAAGRGLQLLFYSVGIGQISSEVPQNLSASRPQDRQFILSSKKLLLSDSGFYLCVSQGFEAGELFFGEGSRLTVL.